The entry below describes one T cell receptor (beta chain). It lacks a known antigen. Base qualities are not recorded, but no much larger clone differs from it by a single base. This sample is part of a study of T cells after posttransplantation cyclophosphamide (dated by TCRdb to 2016 to 2018). Study-level background: Using TRB sequencing, the study followed how the T cell repertoire rebuilt after myeloablative bone marrow transplantation with posttransplantation cyclophosphamide given as GVHD prophylaxis. Samples from around 40 PTCy-treated patients and some 16 related bone marrow donors of those patients were subjected to antigen receptor sequencing. TRB sequencing was performed on blood from all 35 or so PTCy patients with 1-year posttransplant specimens. In 3 patients, up to 3 additional blood samples taken between 2 and 5.2 years after transplant also underwent TRB sequencing, as did pretransplant blood from a handful of patients. Because TRA and TRB clonality correlated tightly in about 9 samples, the subsequent TCR analyses were limited to TRB only. Public TRB sequences were searched against a database of over 3,000 sequences associated with responses to pathogens, tumor antigens, self-antigens and alloantigens. Results the study describes overall, beyond this receptor: Across 45 or so patients, TRB clonality was highly associated with recipient CMV seropositivity and CMV reactivation, and PTCy diversity was similar to diversity in CNI/methotrexate controls. The TRB repertoires of T cells infiltrating skin or GI tract showed only limited overlap with the TRB repertoires of T cells in blood. Donor-recipient similarity was low at 1-2 months but rose over the first year, and later blood repertoires were often dominated by donor CD8+ memory clones.

On the day of marrow donation, related bone marrow donors gave peripheral blood samples. Mononuclear cells from peripheral blood and bone marrow were separated by Ficoll-Hypaque density centrifugation and then cryopreserved. TRB sequencing used genomic DNA with the immunoSEQ assay at survey resolution or the hsTCRB kit. The authors' analysis ran thus. The immunoSEQ software handled the initial read processing, while the LymphoSeq R package was used for the repertoire analyses. Clonality was calculated as 1 minus normalized Shannon entropy, and the Gini coefficient was also calculated for each TRB dataset. Phenotypes of unsorted samples were inferred by mapping TRB sequences from sorted subsets of the recipient or donor onto unsorted samples of the same recipient. Entries here come from immuneACCESS through TCRdb and include only in-frame sequences with V and J called. Some clones fail to appear in such tables; in the studies checked, an unresolved V gene covers under half of the shortfall, and the cause of the remainder is unknown. V and J calls and clone size follow that table, whereas D and trimming were derived from the DNA. The sample has tens of thousands of clones on record, around 93% of them singletons. Of the sample, 2.5% to 3% falls within the top ten clones.

The specimen was PBMCs. This TCR was recovered from a woman aged 30 to 39 in good health and a related stem cell transplant donor.

This receptor carries the CDR3 CASSSTGSNTGELFF. The sequenced DNA is TGCGCCAGCAGCTCGACAGGGTCGAACACCGGGGAGCTGTTTTTT. The receptor chain draws on TRBV5-1 and TRBJ2-2; 7 central nucleotides agree with TRBD1. Per the germline V gene, SGHRS is the CDR1 and YFSETQ is the CDR2. The CDR3 sequence holds 15 residues, the cysteine and phenylalanine included. The entry retains the CDR3 DNA only, 45 bases that are in frame from base 1. The germline V end is reduced by 3 bases and the J end by 0 bases; junction bases left unmatched: 2.